This T cell receptor beta chain was captured in a study of high-grade serous ovarian cancer treatment subgroups (dated by TCRdb to about 2021). For context, the study as a whole: A mean of 14,192 reads and about 7,500 unique TCR beta rearrangements per sample was generated by sequencing. Under a laparoscopic triage algorithm, patients with high-grade serous ovarian cancer were grouped by complete gross resection or by neoadjuvant chemotherapy response, and the study profiled the TCR beta repertoires of these patients. Of the roughly 30 patients in the cohort, approximately 10 had no residual disease after primary surgery (R0), approximately 10 were excellent NACT responders, and approximately 10 were poor NACT responders. In total there were some 90 samples, since every patient provided one primary tumor sample and two metastatic tumor samples.

What the research found in general, with its limitations: TCR repertoire analyses focused on CDR3; CDR1 and CDR2 were not analyzed. Tumors from the same patient had repertoire similarity ranging from 0.11 to 0.79, while tumors from different patients showed almost no similarity. Spatial information was not captured by bulk tumor TCR sequencing, so insight into HGSC tumor complexity and diversity was limited. TCR clonal relatedness was found to be positively correlated with neoantigen level and, by trend, with copy number variation and mutation load derived from whole-genome sequencing.

The 85 to 95 tumor samples were subjected to high-throughput TCR profiling using ImmunoSEQ. The paper's processing steps were these. To measure repertoire diversity, the metrics used were richness (unique productive sequences), clonality, evenness and relatedness, and the Bhattacharyya coefficient was used to assess similarity between samples. Conclusions stayed consistent in a sensitivity analysis that left out TCRs with fewer than two reads. The immuneACCESS repertoire file appears here via TCRdb, limited to in-frame rearrangements. These files lack a portion of the clones; in checked studies, under half of the deficit traces to unresolved V genes, and the cause of the others is not known. The V and J calls and clone size were taken over from that table, and D and trimming were inferred from the DNA. The sample has around 37,000 clones on record, 75% to 85% of them singletons. Of the sample, 3.1% falls within the top ten clones.

Collection of tumor samples took place before definitive surgery or chemotherapy. Genomic DNA was extracted by the MD Anderson Biospecimen Extraction Resource, and TCR sequencing was done by the MD Anderson Cancer Genomics Laboratory. According to the germline V gene, CDR1 reads KGHSH and CDR2 reads LQKENI. V is clipped by 3 bases and J by 2 bases, and the sequence between their germline boundaries is 11 bases long. The CDR3 has 15 amino acids, counting the end cysteine and phenylalanine. Solely the CDR3 DNA is kept, with 45 bases framed from the first base. A note on this clone: Its cognate antigen has yet to be identified. Base qualities were left out, and no much larger clone turns up one base away.

Material for sequencing was tumor tissue. The chain was built from TRBV18 and TRBJ1-5, with TRBD1 tentatively as D gene (5 bases match). This TCR was recovered from a human donor with high-grade serous ovarian cancer. The CDR3 protein: CASSPLGTGNQPQHF. The DNA sequence is given as TGTGCCAGCTCACCTTTGGGGACCGGCAATCAGCCCCAGCATTTT. Extended through the reference TRBV18 and TRBJ1-5 proteins, this CDR3 yields the full variable domain: NAGVMQNPRHLVRRRGQEARLRCSPMKGHSHVYWYRQLPEEGLKFMVYLQKENIIDESGMPKERFSAEFPKEGPSILRIQQVVRGDSAAYFCASSPLGTGNQPQHFGDGTRLSIL.